This T cell receptor beta chain is from a study of blood T cells in healthy people across ages. Findings and limits, study-wide: The authors considered diversity estimates from one million T cells to be underestimates. Unknown donor CMV status possibly confounded expanded clonotype changes.

For the second PCR, which ran for about 7 to 12 cycles, a sample-barcoded 5' primer and a J-beta primer mix were used. The template-switch adaptor was a 5' adaptor with 12 random nucleotides. It tagged each cDNA molecule. TCRdb ran MiXCR on the 5' RACE reads and lists one entry per CDR3 protein. This table holds about 640,000 distinct CDR3 sequences, 58% found once. V lost 3 bases to trimming and J lost 1 base; unmatched junction nucleotides: 1. Per germline, CDR1 SGHAT and CDR2 FQNNGV. The CDR3 contains 16 residues. Turning to this clonotype: Antigen specificity is unknown.

Caucasian individuals from Russia who were healthy and aged roughly 6 to 95 acted as donors. The sequenced sample consisted of blood. The gene calls are TRBV11-2 and TRBJ2-3, with 13 bases that match TRBD2. The sequence came from a man in his sixties in good health. As DNA, the CDR3 is TGTGCCAGCAGCTTCGGGACTAGCGGGGGCACAGATACGCAGTATTTT. Residues: CASSFGTSGGTDTQYF.